This T cell receptor beta chain was recovered during a study of blood T cell repertoires in COVID-19. This clone was seen a few times. The table came from immunoSEQ multiplex PCR; TCRdb's copy has only in-frame clones and leaves some out. The top ten hold 5.5% to 6.5% of the sample, which has approximately 250,000 clones, 86% seen once. The germline gives CDR1 LNHDA, CDR2 SQIVND (reference sequence). The V end was cut by 5 bases, the J end by 8 bases, with 10 bases between. CDR3 length equals 12 residues. The specimen was peripheral blood. This TCR came from a woman aged 80 or over with COVID-19, enrolled during active disease. The chain has TRBV19 and TRBJ1-3, with D unclear. CDR3 in amino acids: CASSPAEDTIYF. In DNA, the CDR3 is TGTGCCAGTAGTCCCGCAGAGGACACCATATATTTT.